This TCR beta chain was sequenced during a study of CD8 T cell repertoires and HIV-1 epitope variants. At the level of the study: Controls were a CMV, EBV and flu peptide pool, Ebola AY9 negative control, and no-peptide well. Study-wide results and limits: The assay identified only TCR beta chains of antigen-proliferating T cells.

In its sample, this clone was seen a few times. Its antigen is as yet unknown. CDR3 length: 13 residues. V dropped 0 bases and J dropped 3 bases, with 3 bases sitting between them. CDR1 SGHNT and CDR2 YYREEE come from the germline V gene (reference sequence). Only in-frame clones appear in the TCRdb table, and some are missing; sequencing was by immunoSEQ multiplex PCR. The table includes 2,000 to 3,000 clones, around 73% detected once. J is TRBJ2-2 and V is TRBV5-4; unclear D gene. Specimen: cultured CD8+ T cells derived from PBMCs. The source of this sequence is a male donor with HIV. The CDR3 spells CASSLVDTGELFF. The DNA for the CDR3 is TGTGCCAGCAGCTTGGTCGACACCGGGGAGCTGTTTTTT.